The 26 T cell receptor beta chains listed next were all sequenced from one sample in a study of T cells after yellow fever vaccination. TCRdb re-called the 5' RACE reads through MiXCR, storing one row per CDR3 protein. The table includes about 32,000 distinct CDR3 sequences, more than 6.5% detected once. The specimen comprised PBMCs, either bulk or a sorted T-cell subset (CD4+, CD8+, memory, or dextramer-sorted; not recorded which), sampled on the day of the first yellow fever vaccination. Source of these receptors: a man between 18 and 35 years old who received the YFV17D yellow fever vaccine.

This clonotype was counted many times. V usage is TRBV11-2 and J usage is TRBJ2-7, with D possibly being TRBD2 (6 bases). Per the germline V gene, CDR1 is SGHAT and CDR2 is FQNNGV. Trimming removed 5 bases from V and 0 bases from J, with 17 bases in between. The CDR3 is made up of 16 amino acids. CDR3 nucleotide sequence: TGTGCCAGCAGCCCCATTTCCCGGCGGGGCTCCTACGAGCAGTACTTC. Translating gives CASSPISRRGSYEQYF.

With respect to this clonotype: A read error may account for a junction end that differs from germline. The chain employs TRBV5-6 and TRBJ1-2; D is ambiguous. Germline values: CDR1 SGHDT, CDR2 YYEEEE. The CDR3 covers 12 residues. CDR3 coding DNA: TGTGCCATCAGCCCCGGGGTCTATGGCTACACCTTC. Its translation is CAISPGVYGYTF.

This clonotype was detected only a few times. V usage is TRBV4-3 and J usage is TRBJ1-6; no firm D call. The CDR3 loop spans 14 amino acids. From germline, CDR1 is LGHNA and CDR2 YSLEER. With 0 bases removed from V and 7 bases from J, the gap between germline ends came to 7 bases. The CDR3 region is CASSQDRRNSPLHF. The CDR3 bases are TGCGCCAGCAGCCAAGATCGACGGAATTCACCCCTCCACTTT.

The sample holds a few counts of this clonotype. The chain recombines TRBV6-5 with TRBJ2-2, with D possibly being TRBD1 or TRBD2 (5 bases each). The V end was cut by 3 bases, the J end by 4 bases, with 18 bases between. The CDR3 runs to 17 residues. Germline V gene data show CDR1 as MNHEY and CDR2 as SVGAGI. CDR3 nucleotides: TGTGCCAGCAGTTATTCTTCCGGGGCTCGTAGCACCGGGGAGCTGTTTTTT. Encoded protein: CASSYSSGARSTGELFF.

This clonotype was counted a few times. The chain couples TRBV7-2 to TRBJ1-3; D uncertain. Trimming stripped 2 bases from V and 0 bases from J, with 8 bases between. CDR1 and CDR2 (germline): SGHTA, FQGNSA. The CDR3 runs to 15 residues. CDR3 DNA sequence: TGTGCCAGCAGCTTACAGGTGATCTCTGGAAACACCATATATTTT. Translation gives CASSLQVISGNTIYF. Filled out from reference TRBV7-2 and TRBJ1-3, the complete variable domain reads GAGVSQSPSNKVTEKGKDVELRCDPISGHTALYWYRQSLGQGLEFLIYFQGNSAPDKSGLPSDRFSAERTGGSVSTLTIQRTQQEDSAVYLCASSLQVISGNTIYFGEGSWLTVV.

Comment on this clonotype: Being one base from a much bigger clone, this may be a read error. CDR3 sequence: CASTDPRGGEAFF. The CDR3 bases are TGTGCCAGCACTGACCCCCGGGGGGGTGAAGCTTTCTTT. V is TRBV2 and J is TRBJ1-1, with D tentatively TRBD1 (5 bases). Germline V gene sequence: CDR1 SNHLY, CDR2 FYNNEI. Trimming stripped 7 bases from V and 7 bases from J, with 16 bases between. CDR3 length: 13 residues.

The chain joins TRBV4-1 to TRBJ2-1; 8 bases fit TRBD2. With V trimmed by 1 base and J by 4 bases, 0 bases remained unmatched. CDR1 is MGHRA and CDR2 is YSYEKL in the germline V gene. The CDR3 is 14 residues long. The CDR3 reads CASSQAGGYNEQFF. The CDR3, as DNA: TGCGCCAGCAGCCAAGCGGGGGGGTACAATGAGCAGTTCTTC.

This clonotype was observed many times. The chain couples TRBV19 to TRBJ2-4; D possibly corresponds to TRBD1 (6 bases). Deletions cut 6 bases from V and 7 bases from J, with 16 bases between. Germline V gene sequence: CDR1 LNHDA, CDR2 SQIVND (reference sequence). The CDR3 has 14 amino acids. CDR3 in DNA: TGTGCCAGTAGCACAGGGCAGGGTTTCAACATTCAGTACTTC. Encoded protein: CASSTGQGFNIQYF.

At least ten counts were recorded for this clonotype. V usage is TRBV7-3 and J usage is TRBJ2-5; tentative D call: TRBD2 (5 bases). The ends were cut back, 5 bases at V and 4 bases at J, with 14 bases in the middle. CDR3 length equals 14 residues. Germline lookup yields CDR1 SGHTA and CDR2 FQGTGA. The CDR3 loop reads CASSPAGVGETQYF. In DNA, the CDR3 is TGTGCCAGCAGCCCGGCGGGTGTAGGAGAGACCCAGTACTTC.

In its sample, this clonotype was seen many times. The chain uses TRBV20-1 and TRBJ2-5, with D tentatively TRBD2 (5 bases). The V end was cut by 1 base, the J end by 5 bases, with 14 bases between. Germline V gene data show CDR1 as DFQATT and CDR2 as SNEGSKA (reference sequence). The CDR3 loop spans 14 amino acids. DNA for the CDR3: TGCAGTGCTAGAGTCCCTAGCCTATGGGAGACCCAGTACTTC. Residues: CSARVPSLWETQYF.

This clonotype was detected many times. The chain's CDR3 is CASSQAASGLAYEQYF. The DNA of the CDR3 is TGCGCCAGCAGCCAAGCGGCGAGCGGGTTAGCCTACGAGCAGTACTTC. The chain couples TRBV4-1 to TRBJ2-7; D perhaps matches TRBD2 (6 bases). Germline V gene lookup returns CDR1 MGHRA and CDR2 YSYEKL. Trimming stripped 1 base from V and 2 bases from J, with 15 bases between. The CDR3 has 16 residues.

This clonotype was seen ten or more times. This rearrangement joins TRBV24-1 to TRBJ2-2, with D possibly TRBD1 on 6 matching bases. V lost 4 bases and J lost 4, with 18 bases in between. The CDR3 sequence is 17 residues long. Germline V gene data show CDR1 as KGHDR and CDR2 as SFDVKD. CDR3 sequence (DNA): TGTGCCACCAGTGACACTACAGGGTCGGCCGGCACCGGGGAGCTGTTTTTT. Translated: CATSDTTGSAGTGELFF.

With respect to this clonotype: Given a much more abundant clone one base away, this may be a read error. This sequence joins TRBV2 and TRBJ1-1; no definite D call. Germline CDR1 and CDR2: SNHLY and FYNNEI. Trimming cost V 6 bases and J 3 bases, with 5 bases left between them. This CDR3 is 11 amino acids long. CDR3 residues: CASREHTEAFF. Here the CDR3 DNA reads TGTGCCAGCAGGGAGCACACTGAAGCTTTCTTT.

The chain joins TRBV20-1 to TRBJ2-1; no firm D call. This CDR3 region has 13 residues. The V gene lost 4 bases and the J gene lost 1 base, with 8 bases spanning the gap. Germline lookup yields CDR1 DFQATT and CDR2 SNEGSKA (reference sequence). The CDR3 DNA follows: TGCAGTGCTACACTGGCTTCCTACAATGAGCAGTTCTTC. Its translation: CSATLASYNEQFF.

The chain combines TRBV28 with TRBJ1-2; D is undetermined. Germline values: CDR1 MDHEN, CDR2 SYDVKM. This CDR3 comprises 12 residues. V was pared by 2 bases and J by 4 bases, with 5 bases between. The CDR3 sequence is CASSLRAYGYTF. The DNA of the CDR3 is TGTGCCAGCAGTTTACGGGCCTATGGCTACACCTTC.

This clonotype was found many times. The chain links TRBV7-9 to TRBJ2-1; 8 nucleotides align to TRBD2. CDR1 and CDR2 (germline): SEHNR, FQNEAQ (reference sequence). The ends lost 3 bases at V and 8 bases at J; junction bases unmatched: 3. This CDR3 is 13 amino acids long. The CDR3 sequence is CASSFTGGDEQFF. In nucleotides, the CDR3 is TGTGCCAGCAGCTTCACCGGGGGGGATGAGCAGTTCTTC.

This clonotype was observed a handful of times. V is TRBV10-3 and J is TRBJ2-3; no definite D call. Germline CDR1 and CDR2: ENHRY and SYGVKD. The CDR3 spans 15 residues. V was clipped by 2 bases and J by 1 base, with 10 bases between them. This chain's CDR3 is CAISETIQGTDTQYF. For the CDR3, the DNA is TGTGCCATCAGTGAGACTATACAAGGCACAGATACGCAGTATTTT.

By share of the sample, this clonotype is medium-sized (0.01 to 0.1%). The rearrangement uses TRBV11-2 and TRBJ1-5; 11 positions match TRBD1. The CDR3 sequence is 14 residues long. CDR1 and CDR2 (germline): SGHAT, FQNNGV. V was clipped by 5 bases and J by 7 bases; unmatched bases: 4. CDR3 region: CASSVGTGGQPQHF. CDR3 bases: TGTGCCAGCAGCGTAGGGACAGGGGGACAGCCCCAGCATTTT.

This clonotype was seen repeatedly, ten times or more. The rearrangement joins TRBV7-9 to TRBJ1-2; 7 positions agree with TRBD1. Germline CDR1 and CDR2: SEHNR and FQNEAQ (reference sequence). V lost 2 bases, J lost 6 bases, and 9 bases stayed unmatched. The CDR3 has 15 residues. The CDR3 sequence: CASSLRQGDVNGYTF. CDR3 coding DNA: TGTGCCAGCAGCTTAAGACAGGGTGATGTTAATGGCTACACCTTC.

Ten or more counts support this clonotype. The DNA for the CDR3 is TGTGCCAGCAGTTACTCGCTGGCCTATGGCTACACCTTC. Translated: CASSYSLAYGYTF. The chain recombines TRBV6-5 with TRBJ1-2, with D unresolved. CDR1 and CDR2 from the germline V gene are MNHEY and SVGAGI. The CDR3 is 13 amino acids. Trimming took 0 bases from V and 4 from J, leaving 6 bases between them.

This clonotype has at least ten counts. The gene calls are TRBV6-6 and TRBJ1-6; unclear D gene. Germline lookup yields CDR1 MNHNY and CDR2 SVGAGI (reference sequence). This CDR3 contains 13 residues. V dropped 0 bases and J dropped 8 bases, with 5 bases sitting between them. Here the CDR3 reads CASSYSWDSPLHF. CDR3 bases: TGTGCCAGCAGTTACTCGTGGGATTCACCCCTCCACTTT.

Many counts were recorded for this clonotype. The rearrangement joins TRBV7-2 to TRBJ1-5; possibly TRBD1 for D (5 bases). Trimming pared 3 bases from V and 4 bases from J, leaving 10 bases between. Germline V lookup: CDR1 SGHTA, CDR2 FQGNSA. The CDR3 runs 14 residues. The CDR3 loop is CASSFATENQPQHF. The CDR3 DNA reads as TGTGCCAGCAGCTTCGCGACAGAAAATCAGCCCCAGCATTTT.

This clonotype was seen at least ten times. The chain has TRBV12-3 or TRBV12-4 and TRBJ1-5; 7 bases align to TRBD1. This CDR3 comprises 13 residues. V lost 7 bases to trimming and J lost 5 bases; unmatched junction nucleotides: 5. CDR3 in amino acids: CASTRTGDQPQHF. The CDR3 DNA is TGTGCCAGCACTCGGACAGGCGATCAGCCCCAGCATTTT.

This clonotype was counted ten times or more. As DNA, the CDR3 is TGTGCCAGCAGTTCCTCGGAGGGGCCCCAGCATTTT. As protein: CASSSSEGPQHF. This chain uses TRBV12-3 or TRBV12-4 with TRBJ1-5, with no clear D. Deletions cut 4 bases from V and 9 bases from J, with 10 bases between. The CDR3 is 12 residues long.

V gene TRBV10-3 combines with J gene TRBJ2-7; D gene unclear. V was shortened by 0 bases and J by 2 bases, with 14 bases between the two germline ends. From germline, CDR1 is ENHRY and CDR2 SYGVKD. This CDR3 comprises 16 residues. The CDR3 spells CAISESEQIGTYEQYF. The CDR3 coding sequence is TGTGCCATCAGTGAGTCAGAACAGATTGGTACCTACGAGCAGTACTTC.

CDR3 sequence reads: CASSLDRAVGELFF. Here the CDR3 DNA reads TGTGCCAGCAGCTTAGACAGGGCGGTCGGGGAGCTGTTTTTT. This chain joins TRBV11-2 and TRBJ2-2, with a weak D call TRBD1 (5 bases). V lost 0 bases and J lost 7, with 9 bases in between. Germline values: CDR1 SGHAT, CDR2 FQNNGV. The CDR3 spans 14 residues.